This is a list of T cell receptor beta chains from one sample in a study of control samples from healthy donors and cancer patients. The protocol was immunoSEQ multiplex PCR, while the TCRdb copy is restricted to in-frame clones and leaves out a portion. The repertoire holds 100,000 to 150,000 clones, with about 87% as singletons. Sequenced material: blood. All receptors derive from a man in his fifties or sixties in good health. Each CDR3 is given with its conserved first and last residue. The order of the fields is D gene, J gene, CDR3 length, clone size, V gene, CDR3 protein, CDR3 DNA. A D gene is named only where the DNA matches it firmly. Size is omitted from some rows. Given values are once, few, many or a class for expanded clones.

>NA|TRBJ2-3|12|NA|TRBV11-2
CASSRIADTQYF
TGTGCCAGCAGCCGTATCGCAGATACGCAGTATTTT
>NA|TRBJ1-2|16|NA|TRBV10-3
CAISPQGVFSNYGYTF
TGTGCCATCAGCCCACAGGGAGTATTTTCTAACTATGGCTACACCTTC
>TRBD2|TRBJ2-3|14|NA|TRBV5-1
CASSLRAGRDTQYF
TGCGCCAGCAGCTTGAGAGCGGGAAGAGATACGCAGTATTTT
>NA|TRBJ2-1|13|once|TRBV7-9
CASSLVRVGEQFF
TGTGCCAGCAGCTTAGTAAGGGTCGGTGAGCAGTTCTTC
>NA|TRBJ2-3|15|NA|TRBV6-4
CASSGGTERTDTQYF
TGTGCCAGCAGTGGCGGGACAGAGCGCACAGATACGCAGTATTTT
>NA|TRBJ1-1|12|NA|TRBV4-3
CASSHGEGEAFF
TGCGCCAGCAGCCATGGGGAGGGTGAAGCTTTCTTT
>TRBD1|TRBJ1-4|14|NA|TRBV5-1
CASSDGTGGEKLFF
TGCGCCAGCAGCGACGGGACAGGGGGTGAAAAACTGTTTTTT
>NA|TRBJ1-1|11|NA|TRBV29-1
CSVVAHTEAFF
TGCAGCGTTGTGGCCCACACTGAAGCTTTCTTT
>TRBD1|TRBJ1-2|16|NA|TRBV10-2
CASSGSSGQGAYGYTF
TGCGCCAGCAGTGGATCCTCGGGACAGGGGGCTTATGGCTACACCTTC
>TRBD2|TRBJ2-7|15|once|TRBV7-9
CASSSVTSGAYEQYF
TGTGCCAGCAGCTCCGTTACTAGCGGAGCCTACGAGCAGTACTTC
>NA|TRBJ2-3|11|NA|TRBV5-1
CASSLTDTQYF
TGCGCCAGCAGTTTGACAGATACGCAGTATTTT
>NA|TRBJ2-7|12|NA|TRBV7-9
CASSGVTGEQYF
TGTGCCAGCAGCGGGGTGACGGGCGAGCAGTACTTC
>NA|TRBJ2-1|14|NA|TRBV24-1
CATSDSFGYNEQFF
TGTGCCACCAGTGATTCCTTCGGTTACAATGAGCAGTTCTTC
>TRBD1|TRBJ2-1|14|NA|TRBV5-4
CASSRTGGYNEQFF
TGTGCCAGCAGCCGGACAGGGGGTTACAATGAGCAGTTCTTC
>NA|TRBJ1-1|14|NA|TRBV19
CASELAGVNTEAFF
TGTGCCAGCGAGTTGGCTGGGGTGAACACTGAAGCTTTCTTT
>NA|TRBJ1-2|13|NA|TRBV25-1
CASSESAGYGYTF
TGTGCCAGCAGTGAATCCGCAGGCTATGGCTACACCTTC
>NA|TRBJ1-3|18|NA|TRBV5-1
CASSLANLEDSWGNTIYF
TGCGCCAGCAGCTTGGCAAATTTGGAAGACAGCTGGGGAAACACCATATATTTT
>NA|TRBJ1-1|13|NA|TRBV5-8
CASSLGRNTEAFF
TGTGCCAGCAGCTTGGGCCGGAACACTGAAGCTTTCTTT
>TRBD2|TRBJ2-1|17|NA|TRBV5-1
CASSLQSSGGVFDEQFF
TGCGCCAGCAGCTTGCAATCTAGCGGGGGGGTATTCGATGAGCAGTTCTTC
>NA|TRBJ2-7|12|NA|TRBV6-5
CASRLSNYEQYF
TGTGCCAGCAGGCTTTCAAACTACGAGCAGTACTTC
>NA|TRBJ1-6|13|NA|TRBV5-1
CASSLMMNSPLHF
TGCGCCAGCAGCTTGATGATGAATTCACCCCTCCACTTT
>NA|TRBJ2-3|16|NA|TRBV15
CATSRDGGISTDTQYF
TGTGCCACCAGCAGAGATGGCGGCATTTCCACAGATACGCAGTATTTT
>TRBD2|TRBJ2-5|16|NA|TRBV11-2
CASSLALAGGQETQYF
TGTGCCAGCAGCTTAGCACTAGCGGGAGGACAAGAGACCCAGTACTTC
>TRBD1|TRBJ2-2|14|NA|TRBV28
CASRPTGGAWELFF
TGTGCCAGCAGGCCTACAGGGGGCGCGTGGGAGCTGTTTTTT
>NA|TRBJ1-6|15|NA|TRBV7-3
CASSSSRGGQSPLHF
TGTGCCAGCAGCTCCTCCCGGGGGGGGCAATCACCCCTCCACTTT
>NA|TRBJ1-1|15|NA|TRBV19
CASSTRQLMNTEAFF
TGTGCCAGTAGTACGAGACAGCTTATGAACACTGAAGCTTTCTTT
>TRBD1|TRBJ1-6|15|NA|TRBV3-1/TRBV3-2
CASSHLDRGNSPLHF
TGTGCCAGCAGCCACCTCGACAGGGGAAATTCACCCCTCCACTTT
>NA|TRBJ2-7|11|few|TRBV12-3/TRBV12-4
CASSRGIEQYF
TGTGCCAGCAGCCGAGGTATCGAGCAGTACTTC
>NA|TRBJ1-1|13|NA|TRBV28
CASSDHMNTEAFF
TGTGCCAGCAGTGATCACATGAACACTGAAGCTTTCTTT
>NA|TRBJ1-1|14|NA|TRBV5-1
CASSLAAGSAEAFF
TGCGCCAGCAGCTTGGCCGCAGGGTCGGCTGAAGCTTTCTTT
>NA|TRBJ2-1|16|NA|TRBV10-3
CAISESGGGLYNEQFF
TGTGCCATCAGTGAGTCAGGCGGGGGCCTATACAATGAGCAGTTCTTC
>TRBD1|TRBJ1-5|14|few|TRBV6-5
CASRGTGVRQPQHF
TGTGCCAGCAGGGGGACAGGGGTGCGACAGCCCCAGCATTTT
>TRBD1|TRBJ1-1|16|NA|TRBV18
CASSPAMRQGNAEAFF
TGTGCCAGCTCACCCGCAATGAGACAGGGAAACGCTGAAGCTTTCTTT
>TRBD1|TRBJ1-3|18|few|TRBV4-2
CASSQDSSRTGSGNTIYF
TGTGCCAGCAGCCAAGATTCTTCGAGGACAGGGTCTGGAAACACCATATATTTT
>NA|TRBJ2-5|14|NA|TRBV19
CASSIMGARETQYF
TGTGCCAGTAGTATAATGGGGGCGCGTGAGACCCAGTACTTC
>NA|TRBJ1-1|14|NA|TRBV2
CATSGMGGRTEAFF
TGTGCCACGTCGGGCATGGGGGGCCGCACTGAAGCTTTCTTT
>NA|TRBJ2-7|12|NA|TRBV28
CASSRPPYEQYF
TGTGCCAGCTCTCGACCCCCCTACGAGCAGTACTTC
>NA|TRBJ1-2|12|NA|TRBV28
CASSQQGYGYTF
TGTGCCAGCAGTCAACAGGGCTATGGCTACACCTTC
>NA|TRBJ1-4|15|NA|TRBV5-1
CASSLNPPTNEKLFF
TGCGCCAGCAGCTTGAACCCGCCAACTAATGAAAAACTGTTTTTT
>NA|TRBJ2-1|16|NA|TRBV4-3
CASSPVEGSSYNEQFF
TGCGCCAGCAGCCCCGTAGAGGGGTCCTCCTACAATGAGCAGTTCTTC
>TRBD2|TRBJ2-2|15|NA|TRBV5-1
CASSRAGMNTGELFF
TGCGCCAGCAGCCGAGCGGGGATGAACACCGGGGAGCTGTTTTTT
>NA|TRBJ1-1|15|NA|TRBV18
CASSLLVGGDTEAFF
TGTGCCAGCTCACTTCTTGTGGGAGGGGACACTGAAGCTTTCTTT
>NA|TRBJ1-5|14|NA|TRBV2
CASSYSGVNQPQHF
TGTGCCAGCAGCTACTCGGGAGTCAATCAGCCCCAGCATTTT
>TRBD1|TRBJ1-4|16|NA|TRBV3-1/TRBV3-2
CASSAGTGGTNEKLFF
TGTGCCAGCAGCGCTGGGACAGGGGGAACTAATGAAAAACTGTTTTTT
>NA|TRBJ1-2|14|few|TRBV19
CASSSTGINYGYTF
TGTGCCAGTAGTTCAACGGGTATAAACTATGGCTACACCTTC
>TRBD2|TRBJ2-7|15|NA|TRBV5-1
CASSALAGDSYEQYF
TGCGCCAGCAGCGCATTAGCGGGGGACTCTTACGAGCAGTACTTC
>TRBD2|TRBJ2-1|15|NA|TRBV19
CASSRVAGGYNEQFF
TGTGCCAGTAGTAGGGTAGCGGGGGGGTACAATGAGCAGTTCTTC
>NA|TRBJ1-1|14|NA|TRBV19
CASSINSAYGEAFF
TGTGCCAGTAGTATTAATTCTGCATACGGAGAAGCTTTCTTT
>TRBD1|TRBJ2-7|15|few|TRBV7-2
CASSRSGQGSYEQYF
TGTGCCAGCAGCCGTAGCGGACAGGGGTCCTACGAGCAGTACTTC
>NA|TRBJ1-1|12|NA|TRBV19
CATPRQFTKAFF
TGTGCCACTCCCCGCCAGTTTACAAAAGCTTTCTTT
>TRBD1|TRBJ2-7|14|NA|TRBV18
CASSPPGQEKEQYF
TGTGCCAGCTCACCACCGGGACAGGAAAAGGAGCAGTACTTC
>TRBD1|TRBJ2-7|14|NA|TRBV5-1
CASSLRDREYEQYF
TGCGCCAGCAGCTTACGGGACAGAGAGTACGAGCAGTACTTC
>TRBD1|TRBJ2-1|16|NA|TRBV7-2
CASSPSGTGTYNEQFF
TGTGCCAGCAGCCCTTCCGGGACAGGGACCTACAATGAGCAGTTCTTC
>TRBD2|TRBJ2-1|17|NA|TRBV5-1
CASSLGSGGVTYNEQFF
TGCGCCAGCAGCCTTGGTAGCGGGGGGGTAACCTACAATGAGCAGTTCTTC